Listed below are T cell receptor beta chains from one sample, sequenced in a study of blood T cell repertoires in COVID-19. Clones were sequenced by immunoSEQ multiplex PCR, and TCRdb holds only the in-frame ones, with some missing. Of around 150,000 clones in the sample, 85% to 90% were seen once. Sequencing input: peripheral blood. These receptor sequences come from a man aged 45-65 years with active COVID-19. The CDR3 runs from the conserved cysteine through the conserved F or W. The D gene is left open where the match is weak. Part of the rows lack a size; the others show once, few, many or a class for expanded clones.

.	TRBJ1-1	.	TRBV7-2	CASSLKAGGNTEAFF	TGTGCCAGCAGCTTAAAGGCGGGGGGCAACACTGAAGCTTTCTTT
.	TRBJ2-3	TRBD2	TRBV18	CASSPSAGGRTDTQYF	TGTGCCAGCTCACCATCGGCGGGGGGTCGCACAGATACGCAGTATTTT
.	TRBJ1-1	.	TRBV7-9	CASSPRTVEAFF	TGTGCCAGCAGCCCCAGGACAGTCGAAGCTTTCTTT
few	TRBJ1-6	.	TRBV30	CAWSVRGGGDSPLHF	TGTGCCTGGAGTGTACGGGGCGGGGGTGATTCACCCCTCCACTTT
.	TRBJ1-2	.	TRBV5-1	CASSLAGRVDHGYTF	TGCGCCAGCAGCTTGGCTGGGAGGGTAGATCATGGCTACACCTTC
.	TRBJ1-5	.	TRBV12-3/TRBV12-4	CASSFGGKQPQHF	TGTGCCAGCAGTTTTGGAGGTAAACAGCCCCAGCATTTT
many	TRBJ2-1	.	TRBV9	CASNDPGEDDEQFF	TGTGCCAGCAACGACCCTGGTGAGGATGATGAGCAGTTCTTC
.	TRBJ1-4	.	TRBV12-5	CASGLGQFNEKLFF	TGTGCTAGTGGTTTGGGTCAGTTTAATGAAAAACTGTTTTTT
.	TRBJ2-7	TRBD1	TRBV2	CASSQDRVSLEQYF	TGTGCCAGCAGTCAAGACAGGGTCTCCCTCGAGCAGTACTTC
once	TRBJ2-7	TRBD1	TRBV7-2	CASSTLQGVRGEQYF	TGTGCCAGCAGCACACTCCAGGGGGTTCGGGGTGAGCAGTACTTC
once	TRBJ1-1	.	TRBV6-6	CASSGGARAFF	TGTGCCAGCAGTGGTGGAGCCCGGGCTTTCTTT
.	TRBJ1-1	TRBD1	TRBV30	CAWKFTGGTEAFF	TGTGCCTGGAAATTTACAGGGGGGACTGAAGCTTTCTTT
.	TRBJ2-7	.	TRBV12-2	CASRLTGVEQYF	TGTGCAAGTCGCCTTACAGGGGTCGAGCAGTACTTC
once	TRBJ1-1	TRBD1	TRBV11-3	CASSPGTGRNTEAFF	TGTGCCAGCAGCCCCGGGACAGGGAGGAACACTGAAGCTTTCTTT
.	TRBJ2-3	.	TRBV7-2	CASSFLTDTQYF	TGTGCCAGCAGCTTCCTCACAGATACGCAGTATTTT
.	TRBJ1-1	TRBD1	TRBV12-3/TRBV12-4	CASRPRGFEAFF	TGTGCCAGCAGGCCCAGGGGGTTTGAAGCTTTCTTT
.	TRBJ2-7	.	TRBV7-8	CASSLWRVDEQYF	TGTGCCAGCAGTCTCTGGAGGGTGGACGAGCAGTACTTC
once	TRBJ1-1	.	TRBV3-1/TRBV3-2	CASRDQGSKTEAFF	TGTGCCAGCAGAGACCAGGGGTCGAAGACTGAAGCTTTCTTT
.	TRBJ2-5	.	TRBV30	CAWSVGETQYF	TGTGCCTGGAGTGTTGGCGAGACCCAGTACTTC
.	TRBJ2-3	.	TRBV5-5	CASSLRSAGDTQYF	TGTGCCAGCAGCTTGCGTAGCGCGGGAGATACGCAGTATTTT
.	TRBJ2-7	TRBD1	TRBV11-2	CASSLGRGRMVYEQYF	TGTGCCAGCAGCTTAGGTAGGGGGCGCATGGTCTACGAGCAGTACTTC
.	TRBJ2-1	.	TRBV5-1	CASSFGGSYNEQFF	TGCGCCAGCAGCTTCGGGGGATCATACAATGAGCAGTTCTTC
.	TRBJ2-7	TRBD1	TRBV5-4	CASSLGGQGAYEQYF	TGTGCCAGCAGCTTGGGCGGACAGGGGGCGTACGAGCAGTACTTC
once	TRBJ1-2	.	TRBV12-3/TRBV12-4	CAATVRGYGYTF	TGTGCTGCCACAGTTCGGGGCTATGGCTACACCTTC
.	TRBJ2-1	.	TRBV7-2	CASSSLQEQQFF	TGTGCCAGCAGTTCCCTCCAAGAGCAGCAGTTCTTC
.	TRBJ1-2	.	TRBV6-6	CASVDVLAYGYTF	TGTGCCAGCGTTGATGTGTTGGCTTATGGCTACACCTTC
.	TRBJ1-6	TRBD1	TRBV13	CASSKRTGAYNSPLHF	TGTGCCAGCAGCAAACGGACAGGGGCTTATAATTCACCCCTCCACTTT
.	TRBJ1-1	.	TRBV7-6	CASSVDTNTEAFF	TGTGCCAGCAGCGTGGACACGAACACTGAAGCTTTCTTT
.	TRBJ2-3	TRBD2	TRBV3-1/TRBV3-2	CASSQGLAGGLSTDTQYF	TGTGCCAGCAGCCAAGGACTAGCGGGGGGGTTGAGCACAGATACGCAGTATTTT
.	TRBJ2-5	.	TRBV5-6	CASSSLTEGMKTQYF	TGTGCCAGCAGCTCTCTAACGGAGGGGATGAAGACCCAGTACTTC
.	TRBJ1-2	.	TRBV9	CASSVDRTGKVYGYTF	TGTGCCAGCAGCGTAGATAGAACAGGGAAGGTGTATGGCTACACCTTC
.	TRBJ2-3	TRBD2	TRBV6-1	CASSETSGEFYF	TGTGCCAGCAGTGAGACTAGCGGGGAGTTTTATTTT